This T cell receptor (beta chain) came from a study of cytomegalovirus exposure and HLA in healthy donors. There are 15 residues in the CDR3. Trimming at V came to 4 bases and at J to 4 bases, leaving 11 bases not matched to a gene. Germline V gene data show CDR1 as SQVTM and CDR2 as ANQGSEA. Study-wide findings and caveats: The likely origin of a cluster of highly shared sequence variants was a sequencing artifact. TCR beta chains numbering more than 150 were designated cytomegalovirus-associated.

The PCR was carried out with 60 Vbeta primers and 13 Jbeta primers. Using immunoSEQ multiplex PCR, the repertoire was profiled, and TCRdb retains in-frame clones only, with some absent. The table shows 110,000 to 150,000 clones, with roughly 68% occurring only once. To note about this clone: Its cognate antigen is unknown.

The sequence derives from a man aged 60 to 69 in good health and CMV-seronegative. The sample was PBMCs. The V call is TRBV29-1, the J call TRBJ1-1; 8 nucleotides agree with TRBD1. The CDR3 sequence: CSVARGLQGSTEAFF. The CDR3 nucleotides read TGCAGCGTTGCCAGGGGGCTACAGGGGAGCACTGAAGCTTTCTTT.